These 7 T cell receptor beta chains share one sample of origin, sequenced in a study of blood T cell repertoires in COVID-19. TCRdb keeps only in-frame clones here, not all; method: immunoSEQ multiplex PCR. The sample comprises fewer than 400,000 clones, more than 85% of which are singletons, and 3.5% to 5% rests with the top ten. Specimen: PBMCs or T cells enriched from blood (not recorded which). The receptor source for this set is a woman aged 25 to 39 who had been exposed to COVID-19.

The rearrangement joins TRBV30 to TRBJ1-3; no firm D call. V was clipped by 0 bases and J by 4 bases, with 7 bases between them. The germline V gene has CDR1 GTSNPN and CDR2 SVGIG (reference sequence). The CDR3 extends over 13 amino acids. In DNA form, the CDR3 reads TGTGCCTGGAGTGTACACCTCGGAAACACCATATATTTT. This codes for CAWSVHLGNTIYF. Filled out from reference TRBV30 and TRBJ1-3, the complete variable domain reads SQTIHQWPATLVQPVGSPLSLECTVEGTSNPNLYWYRQAAGRGLQLLFYSVGIGQISSEVPQNLSASRPQDRQFILSSKKLLLSDSGFYLCAWSVHLGNTIYFGEGSWLTVV.

The V gene is TRBV6-5, the J gene TRBJ2-7; 9 bases are a match to TRBD1. The CDR3 spans 15 residues. The J segment lost 4 bases and the V segment lost 6 bases, leaving 10 bases of the junction unmatched. Germline-derived CDR1 and CDR2 are MNHEY and SVGAGI. CDR3 DNA sequence: TGTGCCAGCAGCCGCCGGGACAGGGCCTCTTACGAGCAGTACTTC. Translating gives CASSRRDRASYEQYF.

This clone occurred once. V gene TRBV15 combines with J gene TRBJ2-3; 10 positions agree with TRBD2. The trim removed 1 base at V and 2 bases at J, leaving 3 bases unmatched. The CDR3 covers 16 residues. The germline gives CDR1 LNHNV, CDR2 YYDKDF (reference sequence). CDR3 region: CATSRGTSGYTDTQYF. As DNA, the CDR3 is TGTGCCACCAGCAGAGGGACTAGCGGATACACAGATACGCAGTATTTT. The variable domain in full, completed from reference TRBV15 and TRBJ2-3, reads DAMVIQNPRYQVTQFGKPVTLSCSQTLNHNVMYWYQQKSSQAPKLLFHYYDKDFNNEADTPDNFQSRRPNTSFCFLDIRSPGLGDTAMYLCATSRGTSGYTDTQYFGPGTRLTVL.

The rearrangement links TRBV5-1 to TRBJ1-1; 9 positions match TRBD1. This CDR3 contains 14 residues. The J segment lost 1 base and the V segment lost 4 bases, leaving 2 bases of the junction unmatched. CDR1 is SGHRS, CDR2 YFSETQ, per germline. The CDR3 is CASSRTGENTEAFF. The CDR3 DNA sequence: TGCGCCAGCAGCCGGACAGGGGAGAACACTGAAGCTTTCTTT.

This clone was observed a single time. This rearrangement joins TRBV18 to TRBJ2-7; D is unresolved. This CDR3 region has 16 residues. V lost 3 bases and J lost 0, with 15 bases in between. Germline V gene sequence: CDR1 KGHSH, CDR2 LQKENI. CDR3 bases: TGTGCCAGCTCACCTCTAGGTGCCGCAAGCTCCTACGAGCAGTACTTC. As protein: CASSPLGAASSYEQYF.

The rearrangement links TRBV4-2 to TRBJ2-7; D is perhaps TRBD1 (6 bases). Trimming shortened V by 0 bases and J by 3 bases, and 12 bases separated the two germline ends. Germline V CDR1 and CDR2: LGHNA, YNFKEQ. This CDR3 spans 15 amino acids. The CDR3 reads CASSQDSTGSYEQYF. In DNA form, the CDR3 reads TGTGCCAGCAGCCAAGATTCGACAGGCAGCTACGAGCAGTACTTC.

The chain joins TRBV16 to TRBJ2-3; D remains unclear. The CDR3 contains 12 residues. CDR1 KGHSY and CDR2 FQNENV come from the germline V gene. V was shortened by 3 bases and J by 5 bases, with 6 bases between the two germline ends. The CDR3 DNA reads as TGTGCCAGCAGCCATTCCGGAGATACGCAGTATTTT. This gives the protein CASSHSGDTQYF.